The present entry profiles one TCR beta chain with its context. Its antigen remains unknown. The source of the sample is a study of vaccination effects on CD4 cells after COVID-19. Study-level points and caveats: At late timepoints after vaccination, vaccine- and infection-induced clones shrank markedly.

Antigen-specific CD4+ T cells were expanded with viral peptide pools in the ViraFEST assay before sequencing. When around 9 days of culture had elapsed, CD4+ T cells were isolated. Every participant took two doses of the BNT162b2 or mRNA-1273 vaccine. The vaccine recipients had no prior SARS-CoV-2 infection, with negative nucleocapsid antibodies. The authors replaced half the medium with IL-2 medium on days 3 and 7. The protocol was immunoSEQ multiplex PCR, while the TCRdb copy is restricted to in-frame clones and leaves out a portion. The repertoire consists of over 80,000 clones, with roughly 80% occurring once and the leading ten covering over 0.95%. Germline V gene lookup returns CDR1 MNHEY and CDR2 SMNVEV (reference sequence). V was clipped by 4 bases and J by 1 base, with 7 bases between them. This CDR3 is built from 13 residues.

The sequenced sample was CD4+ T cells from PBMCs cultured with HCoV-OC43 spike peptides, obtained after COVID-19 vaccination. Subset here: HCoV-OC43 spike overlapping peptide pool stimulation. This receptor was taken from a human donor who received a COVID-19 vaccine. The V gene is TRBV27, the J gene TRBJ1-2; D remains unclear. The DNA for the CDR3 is TGTGCCAGCAGTTCTAGGTATAACTATGGCTACACCTTC. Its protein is CASSSRYNYGYTF.